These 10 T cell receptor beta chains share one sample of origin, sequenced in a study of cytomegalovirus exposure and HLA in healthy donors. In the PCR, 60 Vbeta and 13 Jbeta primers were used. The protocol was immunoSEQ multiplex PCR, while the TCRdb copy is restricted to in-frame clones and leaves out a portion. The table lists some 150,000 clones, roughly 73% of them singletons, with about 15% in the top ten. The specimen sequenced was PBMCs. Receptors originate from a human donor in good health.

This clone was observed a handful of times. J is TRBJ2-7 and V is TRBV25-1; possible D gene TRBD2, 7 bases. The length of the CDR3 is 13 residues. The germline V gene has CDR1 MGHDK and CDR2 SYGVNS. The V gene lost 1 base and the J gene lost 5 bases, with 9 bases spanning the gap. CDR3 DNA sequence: TGTGCCAGCAGTGAATTCGGGGGGCACGAGCAGTACTTC. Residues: CASSEFGGHEQYF.

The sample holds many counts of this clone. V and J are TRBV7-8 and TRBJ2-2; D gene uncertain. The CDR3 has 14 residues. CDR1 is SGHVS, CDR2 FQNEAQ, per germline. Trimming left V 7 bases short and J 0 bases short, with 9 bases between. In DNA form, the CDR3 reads TGTGCCAGCACCCCCCTAGCGAACACCGGGGAGCTGTTTTTT. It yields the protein CASTPLANTGELFF.

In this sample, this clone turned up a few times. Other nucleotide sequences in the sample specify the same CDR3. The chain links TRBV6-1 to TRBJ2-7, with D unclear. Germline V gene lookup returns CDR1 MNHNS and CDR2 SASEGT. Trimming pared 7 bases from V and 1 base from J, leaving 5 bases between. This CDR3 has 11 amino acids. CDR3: CASTGSYEQYF. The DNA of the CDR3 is TGTGCCAGCACCGGGTCCTACGAGCAGTACTTC.

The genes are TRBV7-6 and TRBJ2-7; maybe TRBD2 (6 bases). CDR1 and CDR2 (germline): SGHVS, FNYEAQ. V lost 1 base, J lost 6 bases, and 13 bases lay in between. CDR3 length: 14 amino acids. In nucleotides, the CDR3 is TGTGCCAGCAGCTTAGGCTCAGCCGGGGGCGAGCAGTACTTC. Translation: CASSLGSAGGEQYF.

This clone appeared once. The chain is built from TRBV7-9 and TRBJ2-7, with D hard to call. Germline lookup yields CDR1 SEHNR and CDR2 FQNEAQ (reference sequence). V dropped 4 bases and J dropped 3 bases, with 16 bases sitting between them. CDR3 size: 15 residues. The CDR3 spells CASSSPVHPDYEQYF. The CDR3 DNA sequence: TGTGCCAGCAGCTCACCAGTCCACCCCGACTACGAGCAGTACTTC.

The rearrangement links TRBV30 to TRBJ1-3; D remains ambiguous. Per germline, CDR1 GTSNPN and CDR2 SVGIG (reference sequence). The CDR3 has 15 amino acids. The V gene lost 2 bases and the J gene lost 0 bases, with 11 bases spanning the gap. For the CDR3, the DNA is TGTGCCTGGAGTATCTCGGCTAGCTCTGGAAACACCATATATTTT. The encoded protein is CAWSISASSGNTIYF.

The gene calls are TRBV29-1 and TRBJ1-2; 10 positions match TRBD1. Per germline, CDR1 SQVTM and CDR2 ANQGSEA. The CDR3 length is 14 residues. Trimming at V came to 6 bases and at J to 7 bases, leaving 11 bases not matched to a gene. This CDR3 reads CSVGRAGQGFGYTF. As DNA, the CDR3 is TGCAGCGTGGGAAGAGCGGGACAGGGGTTTGGCTACACCTTC. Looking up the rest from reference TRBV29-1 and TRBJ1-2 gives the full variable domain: SAVISQKPSRDICQRGTSLTIQCQVDSQVTMMFWYRQQPGQSLTLIATANQGSEATYESGFVIDKFPISRPNLTFSTLTVSNMSPEDSSIYLCSVGRAGQGFGYTFGSGTRLTVV.

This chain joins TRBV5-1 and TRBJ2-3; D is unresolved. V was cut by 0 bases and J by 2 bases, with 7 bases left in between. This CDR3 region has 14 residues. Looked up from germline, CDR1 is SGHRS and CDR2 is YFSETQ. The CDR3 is CASSLEQPTDTQYF. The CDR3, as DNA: TGCGCCAGCAGCTTGGAACAGCCCACAGATACGCAGTATTTT.

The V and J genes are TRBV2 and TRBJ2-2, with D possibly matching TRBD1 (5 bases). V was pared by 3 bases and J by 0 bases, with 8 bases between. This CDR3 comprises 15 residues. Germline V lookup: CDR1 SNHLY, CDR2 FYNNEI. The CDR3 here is CASSETRANTGELFF. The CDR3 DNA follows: TGTGCCAGCAGTGAGACCAGGGCGAACACCGGGGAGCTGTTTTTT.

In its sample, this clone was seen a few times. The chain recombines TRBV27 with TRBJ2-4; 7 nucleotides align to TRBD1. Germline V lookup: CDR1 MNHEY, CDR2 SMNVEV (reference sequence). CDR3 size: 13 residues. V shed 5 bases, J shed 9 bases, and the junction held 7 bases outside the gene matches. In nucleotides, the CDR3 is TGTGCCAGCAGTACAAGGGGGCCGGGCATTCAGTACTTC. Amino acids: CASSTRGPGIQYF.